A single sample is the source of the 26 T cell receptor beta chains below, sequenced in a study of blood T cell repertoires in COVID-19. Only in-frame clones appear in the TCRdb table, and some are missing; sequencing was by immunoSEQ multiplex PCR. The sample holds approximately 200,000 clones, about 87% seen once. The sequenced sample was peripheral blood. The receptor source for this set is a man in his sixties who had recovered from COVID-19.

This clone was seen only once. This chain connects TRBV5-1 to TRBJ1-2; D gene unclear. From germline, CDR1 is SGHRS and CDR2 YFSETQ. V was shortened by 0 bases and J by 0 bases, with 6 bases between the two germline ends. The CDR3 is 14 residues long. The CDR3 loop is CASSLGGSNYGYTF. CDR3 nucleotide sequence: TGCGCCAGCAGCTTGGGCGGATCTAACTATGGCTACACCTTC. Full variable domain (missing parts from reference TRBV5-1 and TRBJ1-2): KAGVTQTPRYLIKTRGQQVTLSCSPISGHRSVSWYQQTPGQGLQFLFEYFSETQRNKGNFPGRFSGRQFSNSRSEMNVSTLELGDSALYLCASSLGGSNYGYTFGSGTRLTVV.

The chain recombines TRBV30 with TRBJ1-4; a possible D gene is TRBD1 (5 bases). Germline CDR1 and CDR2: GTSNPN and SVGIG (reference sequence). This CDR3 contains 14 residues. V gave up 3 bases and J gave up 3 bases, with 11 bases separating them. CDR3 in DNA: TGTGCCTGGAGGGTGGCAGGGCCTAATGAAAAACTGTTTTTT. Translating gives CAWRVAGPNEKLFF. The full variable domain, rest sourced from reference TRBV30 and TRBJ1-4, is SQTIHQWPATLVQPVGSPLSLECTVEGTSNPNLYWYRQAAGRGLQLLFYSVGIGQISSEVPQNLSASRPQDRQFILSSKKLLLSDSGFYLCAWRVAGPNEKLFFGSGTQLSVL.

The chain uses TRBV30 and TRBJ1-2; a weak D match, TRBD1 (5 bases). The germline V gene encodes CDR1 GTSNPN and CDR2 SVGIG (reference sequence). The CDR3 contains 14 residues. Trimming took off 4 bases at V and 0 bases at J, with 12 bases between the two ends. DNA of the CDR3: TGTGCCTGGAAGGGGCAGGGCGCTAACTATGGCTACACCTTC. It specifies CAWKGQGANYGYTF. The complete variable domain, with remaining parts taken from reference TRBV30 and TRBJ1-2, reads SQTIHQWPATLVQPVGSPLSLECTVEGTSNPNLYWYRQAAGRGLQLLFYSVGIGQISSEVPQNLSASRPQDRQFILSSKKLLLSDSGFYLCAWKGQGANYGYTFGSGTRLTVV.

Here the CDR3 DNA reads TGTGCCAGCAGCGTAGAACAGGGGCACACCGGGGAGCTGTTTTTT. Translated: CASSVEQGHTGELFF. The rearrangement joins TRBV9 to TRBJ2-2; TRBD1 matches at 7 bases. The germline CDR1 and CDR2 sequences are SGDLS and YYNGEE. CDR3 size: 15 residues. The V and J ends lost 0 bases and 3 bases, in that order; junction bases with no gene match: 2.

The sample holds a few counts of this clone. CDR3 amino acids: CASSLSGGSDTGELFF. The DNA for the CDR3 is TGTGCCAGCAGTTTATCGGGGGGATCGGACACCGGGGAGCTGTTTTTT. The chain uses TRBV28 and TRBJ2-2; 7 nucleotides match TRBD2. CDR1 and CDR2 from the germline V gene are MDHEN and SYDVKM. J lost 3 bases, V lost 1 base, and 5 bases had no gene match. The CDR3 is 16 amino acids.

The V call is TRBV5-4, the J call TRBJ1-6, with a possible D match to TRBD1 (6 bases). V dropped 0 bases and J dropped 7 bases, with 20 bases sitting between them. The germline V gene has CDR1 SGHNT and CDR2 YYREEE (reference sequence). There are 18 residues in the CDR3. CDR3 in DNA: TGTGCCAGCAGCTTGGGACAGGCTGGGGGCGGGAGGAATTCACCCCTCCACTTT. Residues: CASSLGQAGGGRNSPLHF.

This clone was observed once. This rearrangement joins TRBV29-1 to TRBJ1-1; D is undetermined. Trimming removed 5 bases at V and 0 bases at J, with 19 bases between. CDR3 length: 16 amino acids. Germline V gives CDR1 SQVTM, CDR2 ANQGSEA. CDR3 bases: TGCAGCGTTACCCACAGAAGTTGGAACATGAACACTGAAGCTTTCTTT. This encodes CSVTHRSWNMNTEAFF.

The chain joins TRBV11-2 to TRBJ2-1; D might be TRBD2 (7 bases). This CDR3 has 13 amino acids. The germline gives CDR1 SGHAT, CDR2 FQNNGV. Trimming removed 8 bases from V and 8 bases from J, with 16 bases in between. CDR3 nucleotides: TGTGCCAGCTGTAGGGGGGGGTCACATGAGCAGTTCTTC. Translated, it gives CASCRGGSHEQFF.

The V gene is TRBV6-2 or TRBV6-3, the J gene TRBJ2-6; D might be TRBD1 (6 bases). The V gene's germline CDR1 is MNHEY and CDR2 SVGEGT. Trimming left V 6 bases short and J 0 bases short, with 12 bases between. The CDR3 runs 16 residues. The CDR3 region is CASSRQAGSGANVLTF. The CDR3 bases are TGTGCCAGCAGCCGACAGGCTGGCTCTGGGGCCAACGTCCTGACTTTC.

As to this clone: This sample also contains other DNA sequences that code for the same CDR3. The chain uses TRBV19 and TRBJ2-1; 8 nucleotides match TRBD1. V shed 7 bases and J 6 bases; nucleotides not matched to a gene: 8. CDR3 length equals 14 residues. Germline assignment: CDR1 LNHDA and CDR2 SQIVND (reference sequence). The CDR3 DNA reads as TGTGCCAGTACTAGGACAGGGTCGGTCAATGAGCAGTTCTTC. Residues: CASTRTGSVNEQFF.

This chain links TRBV6-2 or TRBV6-3 with TRBJ1-6; D gene unclear. CDR3 length: 14 amino acids. In germline, CDR1 is MNHEY, CDR2 SVGEGT. Trimming removed 0 bases from V and 10 bases from J, with 10 bases in between. The CDR3 DNA follows: TGTGCCAGCAGTTACTCTCCGACGGAGTCACCCCTCCACTTT. Amino acids: CASSYSPTESPLHF.

This clone was seen a single time. The chain combines TRBV11-3 with TRBJ2-2; perhaps TRBD1 as D (6 bases). V was cut by 4 bases and J by 2 bases, with 11 bases left in between. The germline V gene encodes CDR1 SGHNT and CDR2 YENEEA. The CDR3 is made up of 15 amino acids. As DNA, the CDR3 is TGTGCCAGCAGCTCCAGGGGAACCAACACCGGGGAGCTGTTTTTT. Its translation: CASSSRGTNTGELFF.

The chain is built from TRBV6-2 or TRBV6-3 and TRBJ2-1, with TRBD2 as a possible D gene (5 bases). This CDR3 is built from 18 residues. Germline V gene data show CDR1 as MNHEY and CDR2 as SVGEGT. V lost 6 bases and J 6 bases, leaving 27 bases between the germline ends. The CDR3 sequence: CASSARLASLTWRNEQFF. In nucleotides, the CDR3 is TGTGCCAGCAGCGCCAGGCTAGCATCCTTAACTTGGCGCAATGAGCAGTTCTTC.

V gene TRBV5-1 combines with J gene TRBJ2-2; D perhaps matches TRBD1 (5 bases). This CDR3 region has 15 residues. Germline lookup yields CDR1 SGHRS and CDR2 YFSETQ. The V gene lost 0 bases and the J gene lost 0 bases, with 6 bases spanning the gap. CDR3 coding DNA: TGCGCCAGCAGCTTGGGACAGCCGAACACCGGGGAGCTGTTTTTT. Encoded protein: CASSLGQPNTGELFF.

The rearrangement uses TRBV3-1 (or the pseudogene TRBV3-2) and TRBJ2-5; the match to TRBD2 covers 10 bases. Germline values: CDR1 LGHDT, CDR2 YNNKEL (reference sequence). Trimming removed 0 bases from V and 5 bases from J; junction bases left unmatched: 9. The CDR3 spans 17 residues. CDR3 residues: CASSQDPSGRALETQYF. CDR3 bases: TGTGCCAGCAGCCAAGACCCCAGCGGGAGGGCCCTGGAGACCCAGTACTTC.

The CDR3 DNA reads TGTGCCACCGGTCGGATGGGGGGGTACGGGGAGCTGTTTTTT. It yields the protein CATGRMGGYGELFF. The rearrangement uses TRBV27 and TRBJ2-2; 7 bases are shared with TRBD2. Germline values: CDR1 MNHEY, CDR2 SMNVEV (reference sequence). V lost 10 bases, J lost 7 bases, and 12 bases stayed unmatched. This CDR3 is built from 14 residues.

This chain joins TRBV10-3 and TRBJ1-2; 10 bases align to TRBD1. The V gene's germline CDR1 is ENHRY and CDR2 SYGVKD. V lost 9 bases and J lost 2; bases outside the gene matches: 6. This CDR3 region has 14 residues. The CDR3 DNA sequence: TGTGCCATTGAGACAGGGGGCGGCAACTATGGCTACACCTTC. It specifies CAIETGGGNYGYTF.

The J gene is TRBJ2-2, the V gene TRBV23-1, with 8 bases fitting TRBD1. TRBV23-1 belongs to the ORF category, with a function that is uncertain. This CDR3 is built from 17 residues. Trimming removed 11 bases from V and 3 bases from J; junction bases left unmatched: 17. This CDR3 is CARKYRGSGLYTGELFF. The CDR3 coding sequence is TGCGCCCGCAAGTACAGGGGGTCGGGTCTCTACACCGGGGAGCTGTTTTTT.

CDR3 sequence reads: CASSPSAQGEETQYF. For the CDR3, the DNA is TGTGCCAGCTCACCAAGCGCACAGGGGGAAGAGACCCAGTACTTC. The chain has TRBV18 and TRBJ2-5, with 8 bases aligning to TRBD1. The CDR3 consists of 15 residues. Germline CDR1 is KGHSH and CDR2 is LQKENI. V shed 2 bases, J shed 3 bases, and the junction held 5 bases outside the gene matches.

This rearrangement joins TRBV6-5 to TRBJ1-2, with D perhaps matching TRBD1 (5 bases). V was clipped by 0 bases and J by 8 bases, with 10 bases between them. Per the germline V gene, CDR1 is MNHEY and CDR2 is SVGAGI. The length of the CDR3 is 13 residues. The CDR3 nucleotides are TGTGCCAGCAGTTACTCAGGCAGGGAAGGCTACACCTTC. As protein: CASSYSGREGYTF.

The J gene is TRBJ1-4, the V gene TRBV28; possibly TRBD1 for D (5 bases). Looked up from germline, CDR1 is MDHEN and CDR2 is SYDVKM. The CDR3 consists of 15 residues. The V gene lost 4 bases and the J gene lost 4 bases, with 13 bases spanning the gap. The CDR3 DNA sequence: TGTGCCAGCAGTTCTATCGACAGTCTTAATGAAAAACTGTTTTTT. This sequence encodes CASSSIDSLNEKLFF. The complete variable domain, with remaining parts taken from reference TRBV28 and TRBJ1-4, reads DVKVTQSSRYLVKRTGEKVFLECVQDMDHENMFWYRQDPGLGLRLIYFSYDVKMKEKGDIPEGYSVSREKKERFSLILESASTNQTSMYLCASSSIDSLNEKLFFGSGTQLSVL.

The V and J genes are TRBV27 and TRBJ1-1; D call uncertain. This CDR3 region has 16 residues. The ends were cut back, 6 bases at V and 6 bases at J, with 23 bases in the middle. Germline V gene data show CDR1 as MNHEY and CDR2 as SMNVEV (reference sequence). The chain's CDR3 is CASSPQVLRIKPEAFF. Here the CDR3 DNA reads TGTGCCAGCAGCCCCCAAGTTTTGCGCATTAAGCCTGAAGCTTTCTTT.

This rearrangement joins TRBV5-4 to TRBJ1-4, with TRBD1 matching over 8 bases. The CDR3 is made up of 14 amino acids. The V segment lost 1 base and the J segment 5 bases; nucleotides outside the gene matches: 1. Germline lookup yields CDR1 SGHNT and CDR2 YYREEE (reference sequence). The CDR3 bases are TGTGCCAGCAGCTTGCGGGACAGGAATGAAAAACTGTTTTTT. Translating gives CASSLRDRNEKLFF.

This clone was seen just once. The rearrangement uses TRBV18 and TRBJ2-7; TRBD2 matches at 10 bases. The length of the CDR3 is 16 residues. J was trimmed by 3 bases and V by 1 base; bases with no gene match: 6. Germline-derived CDR1 and CDR2 are KGHSH and LQKENI. The CDR3 spells CASSPLEAGGDYEQYF. The CDR3 nucleotides read TGTGCCAGCTCACCACTAGAAGCGGGAGGGGACTACGAGCAGTACTTC.

This clone came up once. The CDR3 region is CASSPGTKNTEAFF. The DNA for the CDR3 is TGTGCCAGCAGCCCGGGGACAAAGAACACTGAAGCTTTCTTT. The V call is TRBV11-2, the J call TRBJ1-1; a possible D gene is TRBD1 (6 bases). In germline, CDR1 is SGHAT, CDR2 FQNNGV. The ends were cut back, 5 bases at V and 1 base at J, with 11 bases in the middle. The CDR3 totals 14 residues. The whole variable domain, remainder taken from reference TRBV11-2 and TRBJ1-1, is EAGVAQSPRYKIIEKRQSVAFWCNPISGHATLYWYQQILGQGPKLLIQFQNNGVVDDSQLPKDRFSAERLKGVDSTLKIQPAKLEDSAVYLCASSPGTKNTEAFFGQGTRLTVV.

The chain recombines TRBV6-4 with TRBJ2-5, with a weak D call TRBD1 (6 bases). The V and J ends lost 11 bases and 6 bases respectively, with 28 bases between them. The CDR3 sequence is 16 residues long. Germline loops: CDR1 MRHNA, CDR2 SNTAGT. The CDR3 sequence: CASPGWTVTLEKTQYF. The CDR3 DNA reads as TGTGCCTCCCCAGGATGGACAGTCACTCTGGAGAAGACCCAGTACTTC.